The 27 T cell receptor beta chains below all came from one sample that was sequenced in a study of blood T cell repertoires in COVID-19. Assay used: immunoSEQ multiplex PCR; TCRdb lists only in-frame clones, some missing. The sample has approximately 82,000 clones, 75% to 90% seen once. Source material: peripheral blood. These receptors came from a man aged 65-85 years with active or convalescent COVID-19.

The rearrangement links TRBV5-1 to TRBJ1-1, with 8 bases fitting TRBD1. Trimming at V came to 6 bases and at J to 6 bases, leaving 10 bases not matched to a gene. CDR1 and CDR2 from the germline V gene are SGHRS and YFSETQ. The CDR3 runs 14 residues. CDR3 nucleotide sequence: TGCGCCAGCACCGAAACAGGGGGTCACGCTGAAGCTTTCTTT. Its protein is CASTETGGHAEAFF. The full variable domain, completed using reference TRBV5-1 and TRBJ1-1, is KAGVTQTPRYLIKTRGQQVTLSCSPISGHRSVSWYQQTPGQGLQFLFEYFSETQRNKGNFPGRFSGRQFSNSRSEMNVSTLELGDSALYLCASTETGGHAEAFFGQGTRLTVV.

The chain employs TRBV28 and TRBJ2-1; TRBD1 might be the D (6 bases). This CDR3 has 14 residues. Trimming cost V 5 bases and J 5 bases, with 13 bases left between them. The germline V gene has CDR1 MDHEN and CDR2 SYDVKM. The DNA of the CDR3 is TGTGCCAGCAGTCCCGCAGGACAGAACAATGAGCAGTTCTTC. It yields the protein CASSPAGQNNEQFF.

The chain is built from TRBV28 and TRBJ2-7, with 7 bases that match TRBD1. Per germline, CDR1 MDHEN and CDR2 SYDVKM. J was trimmed by 2 bases and V by 6 bases; bases with no gene match: 4. The CDR3 runs to 13 residues. CDR3 coding DNA: TGTGCCAGCAGCCGGGGACAGCCCTACGAGCAGTACTTC. Amino acid sequence: CASSRGQPYEQYF.

The chain combines TRBV20-1 with TRBJ1-3; D is perhaps TRBD1 (6 bases). The germline V gene encodes CDR1 DFQATT and CDR2 SNEGSKA (reference sequence). This CDR3 spans 14 amino acids. V lost 3 bases and J 5 bases, leaving 14 bases between the germline ends. The CDR3 nucleotides read TGCAGTGCTAGTTCCCAGGGGATAAGAAACACCATATATTTT. Protein product: CSASSQGIRNTIYF.

The CDR3, as DNA: TGTGCCTGGAGTCCGACTAGCAAAGGGACCCAGTACTTC. Its translation: CAWSPTSKGTQYF. The chain carries TRBV30 and TRBJ2-5; TRBD2 matches at 7 bases. Germline V gives CDR1 GTSNPN, CDR2 SVGIG (reference sequence). After removal of 2 bases from V and 7 bases from J, the junction contained 7 bases not matched to a gene. The CDR3 is 13 residues long. The full variable domain, its missing parts supplied by reference TRBV30 and TRBJ2-5, is SQTIHQWPATLVQPVGSPLSLECTVEGTSNPNLYWYRQAAGRGLQLLFYSVGIGQISSEVPQNLSASRPQDRQFILSSKKLLLSDSGFYLCAWSPTSKGTQYFGPGTRLLVL.

This sequence joins TRBV11-2 and TRBJ2-1, with no clear D. This CDR3 is built from 12 residues. Germline V CDR1 and CDR2: SGHAT, FQNNGV. The V gene lost 1 base and the J gene lost 10 bases, with 8 bases spanning the gap. Written as DNA, the CDR3 is TGTGCCAGCAGCTTAGGGCTAGTGGAGCAGTTCTTC. Amino acid sequence: CASSLGLVEQFF.

This clone has more than one count but fewer than ten. V gene TRBV6-1 combines with J gene TRBJ1-2; D might be TRBD1 (5 bases). The CDR3 spans 17 residues. Germline assignment: CDR1 MNHNS and CDR2 SASEGT. Trimming removed 4 bases from V and 2 bases from J, with 20 bases in between. The CDR3 sequence is CASSGESRERTNYGYTF. CDR3 DNA: TGTGCCAGCAGTGGGGAATCCAGGGAAAGGACCAACTATGGCTACACCTTC.

The V and J genes are TRBV29-1 and TRBJ1-2; 7 bases are a match to TRBD1. Germline CDR1 is SQVTM and CDR2 is ANQGSEA. V shed 6 bases, J shed 4 bases, and the junction held 11 bases outside the gene matches. CDR3 size: 14 residues. The CDR3 loop is CSVPPTGMSYGYTF. The CDR3 DNA reads TGCAGCGTCCCCCCGACAGGGATGAGCTATGGCTACACCTTC.

CDR3 protein: CASSVEGTSSGDTQYF. CDR3 DNA sequence: TGTGCCAGCAGCGTAGAGGGGACTAGCTCCGGAGATACGCAGTATTTT. V gene TRBV9 combines with J gene TRBJ2-3; TRBD2 matches 9 bases. The CDR3 spans 16 residues. Germline CDR1 and CDR2: SGDLS and YYNGEE. Trimming cost V 0 bases and J 5 bases; bases outside gene matches: 7.

The chain employs TRBV10-3 and TRBJ2-2, with 10 bases identical to TRBD1. V was pared by 6 bases and J by 5 bases, with 12 bases of the junction left unmatched. Germline V lookup: CDR1 ENHRY, CDR2 SYGVKD. The CDR3 totals 17 residues. As DNA, the CDR3 is TGTGCCATCAGGAGATGGGACAGGGGAGTGAGAACCGGGGAGCTGTTTTTT. Translation: CAIRRWDRGVRTGELFF.

The V and J genes are TRBV2 and TRBJ2-2, with 8 bases lining up with TRBD1. Germline V gene data show CDR1 as SNHLY and CDR2 as FYNNEI. The V gene end was trimmed by 4 bases and the J gene end by 0 bases; junction bases not matched to a gene: 1. This CDR3 comprises 15 residues. The CDR3: CASSVQGANTGELFF. The DNA of the CDR3 is TGTGCCAGCAGTGTACAGGGGGCGAACACCGGGGAGCTGTTTTTT.

The chain carries TRBV5-1 and TRBJ2-1; the match to TRBD2 covers 7 bases. This CDR3 region has 13 residues. CDR1 is SGHRS and CDR2 is YFSETQ in the germline V gene. Trimming took 2 bases from V and 8 from J; bases not matched to a gene: 4. The CDR3 DNA reads as TGCGCCAGCAGCTTTGGGGGGGAGGATGAGCAGTTCTTC. The encoded protein is CASSFGGEDEQFF.

The chain is built from TRBV27 and TRBJ1-4; 11 nucleotides agree with TRBD1. Germline CDR1 reads MNHEY; CDR2 reads SMNVEV (reference sequence). This CDR3 region has 17 residues. The J segment lost 5 bases and the V segment lost 5 bases, leaving 10 bases of the junction unmatched. The CDR3 reads CASSPRTGGRQNEKLFF. CDR3 sequence (DNA): TGTGCCAGCAGTCCAAGGACAGGGGGCCGCCAGAATGAAAAACTGTTTTTT.

The rearrangement joins TRBV6-4 to TRBJ2-2, with 8 bases identical to TRBD1. J gave up 4 bases and V 2 bases, and 0 bases lay outside the gene matches. The CDR3 length is 14 residues. Germline CDR1 reads MRHNA; CDR2 reads SNTAGT. The CDR3: CASSDQGATGELFF. The CDR3 coding sequence is TGTGCCAGCAGTGACCAGGGGGCCACCGGGGAGCTGTTTTTT.

This clone was seen once. The rearrangement uses TRBV2 and TRBJ1-1, with 8 bases fitting TRBD1. The CDR3 is 15 residues long. Germline CDR1 and CDR2: SNHLY and FYNNEI. V was pared by 5 bases and J by 5 bases, with 10 bases of the junction left unmatched. CDR3 amino acids: CASSPLDRVGTEAFF. CDR3 DNA sequence: TGTGCCAGCAGTCCGTTGGACAGGGTGGGGACTGAAGCTTTCTTT.

The V and J genes are TRBV30 and TRBJ1-1; tentatively, D is TRBD1 (5 bases). Trimming shortened V by 1 base and J by 1 base, and 7 bases separated the two germline ends. There are 13 residues in the CDR3. In germline, CDR1 is GTSNPN, CDR2 SVGIG (reference sequence). The CDR3: CAWSGQGNTEAFF. Here the CDR3 DNA reads TGTGCCTGGAGTGGGCAGGGGAACACTGAAGCTTTCTTT.

The J gene is TRBJ2-5, the V gene TRBV5-4; a weak D match, TRBD1 (6 bases). The V gene lost 4 bases and the J gene lost 5 bases, with 18 bases spanning the gap. Germline V gene data show CDR1 as SGHNT and CDR2 as YYREEE (reference sequence). CDR3 length equals 15 residues. Written as DNA, the CDR3 is TGTGCCAGCAGCCCCCCCCCGGGACAAAAGGAGACCCAGTACTTC. Its translation is CASSPPPGQKETQYF. The full variable domain, rest sourced from reference TRBV5-4 and TRBJ2-5, is ETGVTQSPTHLIKTRGQQVTLRCSSQSGHNTVSWYQQALGQGPQFIFQYYREEENGRGNFPPRFSGLQFPNYSSELNVNALELDDSALYLCASSPPPGQKETQYFGPGTRLLVL.

This rearrangement joins TRBV5-6 to TRBJ1-1; D possibly corresponds to TRBD1 (6 bases). Trimming cost V 4 bases and J 9 bases, with 16 bases left between them. Germline CDR1 SGHDT, CDR2 YYEEEE. The CDR3 has 13 amino acids. CDR3 protein: CASSPTTGYQAFF. CDR3 DNA sequence: TGTGCCAGCAGCCCAACCACAGGGTACCAAGCTTTCTTT.

This clone was counted between two and nine times. V is TRBV18 and J is TRBJ1-4; no clear D. V was shortened by 6 bases and J by 8 bases, with 13 bases between the two germline ends. The CDR3 runs 13 residues. Looked up from germline, CDR1 is KGHSH and CDR2 is LQKENI. The CDR3 is CASSHRDREKLFF. The CDR3 nucleotides are TGTGCCAGCTCCCACAGAGATAGGGAAAAACTGTTTTTT.

This clone was counted a single time. The chain recombines TRBV19 with TRBJ1-3; possibly TRBD1 for D (5 bases). The CDR3 runs to 12 residues. Germline CDR1 reads LNHDA; CDR2 reads SQIVND (reference sequence). V was shortened by 10 bases and J by 2 bases, with 9 bases between the two germline ends. The CDR3 nucleotides are TGTGCCATGGAGGGGACTGGAAACACCATATATTTT. This translates into CAMEGTGNTIYF.

The CDR3 DNA reads TGTGCCAGTAGTATCGCGTATGGCTACACCTTC. This sequence encodes CASSIAYGYTF. This chain joins TRBV19 and TRBJ1-2; D ambiguous. The length of the CDR3 is 11 residues. V gave up 3 bases and J gave up 5 bases, with 4 bases separating them. The germline gives CDR1 LNHDA, CDR2 SQIVND (reference sequence). Full variable domain (remainder filled in from reference TRBV19 and TRBJ1-2): DGGITQSPKYLFRKEGQNVTLSCEQNLNHDAMYWYRQDPGQGLRLIYYSQIVNDFQKGDIAEGYSVSREKKESFPLTVTSAQKNPTAFYLCASSIAYGYTFGSGTRLTVV.

The chain uses TRBV10-2 and TRBJ2-7, with 7 positions matching TRBD1. This CDR3 has 13 amino acids. Trimming removed 6 bases from V and 5 bases from J; junction bases left unmatched: 7. Germline V gene data show CDR1 as WSHSY and CDR2 as SAAADI. CDR3 nucleotide sequence: TGCGCCAGCAGGCCCGACAGGGACCACGAGCAGTACTTC. It translates to CASRPDRDHEQYF.

This clone appeared a few times. V usage is TRBV7-9 and J usage is TRBJ1-2; D ambiguous. Germline loops: CDR1 SEHNR, CDR2 FQNEAQ (reference sequence). The V and J ends lost 5 bases and 6 bases respectively, with 10 bases between them. The CDR3 is 12 residues long. The DNA for the CDR3 is TGTGCCAGCAGCCCACAGTCTGATGGCTACACCTTC. Encoded protein: CASSPQSDGYTF.

This chain uses TRBV5-4 with TRBJ2-7, with TRBD1 matching 7 bases. This CDR3 region has 15 residues. J was trimmed by 4 bases and V by 5 bases; bases with no gene match: 12. CDR1 and CDR2 from the germline V gene are SGHNT and YYREEE (reference sequence). CDR3 residues: CASSFERDRVYEQYF. The CDR3 DNA follows: TGTGCCAGCAGTTTCGAGAGGGACAGAGTTTACGAGCAGTACTTC.

V and J are TRBV6-6 and TRBJ2-7; 9 positions match TRBD1. Germline CDR1 MNHNY, CDR2 SVGAGI (reference sequence). J lost 5 bases, V lost 7 bases, and 6 bases had no gene match. CDR3 size: 13 residues. CDR3 bases: TGTGCCAGCACCGGGACAGGGATACACGAGCAGTACTTC. Translation gives CASTGTGIHEQYF.

CDR3 sequence (DNA): TGTGCCAGCAGTTTTTCGGGATCCCGCACAGATACGCAGTATTTT. It specifies CASSFSGSRTDTQYF. The chain uses TRBV27 and TRBJ2-3; a possible D gene is TRBD2 (5 bases). Germline-derived CDR1 and CDR2 are MNHEY and SMNVEV (reference sequence). The V gene lost 3 bases and the J gene lost 1 base, with 11 bases spanning the gap. The CDR3 loop spans 15 amino acids.

The CDR3 region has the DNA TGTGCCAGCAGCTTGAGGAACGGGGAGGGCTACACCTTC. Translating it yields CASSLRNGEGYTF. This rearrangement joins TRBV5-6 to TRBJ1-2; D ambiguous. The CDR3 sequence is 13 residues long. Per germline, CDR1 SGHDT and CDR2 YYEEEE. Trimming removed 1 base at V and 8 bases at J, with 12 bases between.